Listed here are 18 T cell receptor beta chains from one sample, sequenced in a study of T cell changes during pregnancy in multiple sclerosis. The method was immunoSEQ multiplex PCR; TCRdb's version includes in-frame clones alone and lacks a portion of them. This sample yields 43,000 or so clones, of which over 90% are seen a single time; roughly 2.2% belongs to the top ten. The sequencing here drew on peripheral blood, taken in the third trimester of pregnancy. These receptors were taken from a female donor with multiple sclerosis, enrolled in a pregnancy study.

CDR3 sequence reads: CASSQDLGDTRENTIYF. The CDR3 coding sequence is TGCGCCAGCAGCCAAGATTTAGGGGACACCAGGGAAAACACCATATATTTT. The rearrangement uses TRBV4-3 and TRBJ1-3; perhaps TRBD1 as D (6 bases). Trimming cost V 0 bases and J 6 bases, with 18 bases left between them. The CDR3 consists of 17 residues. CDR1 is LGHNA and CDR2 is YSLEER in the germline V gene.

The chain is built from TRBV5-5 and TRBJ2-7; maybe TRBD2 (6 bases). Trimming took 6 bases from V and 3 from J, leaving 19 bases between them. This CDR3 is 15 amino acids long. Looked up from germline, CDR1 is SGHKS and CDR2 is YYEKEE (reference sequence). The CDR3 DNA follows: TGTGCCAGCAAATTATCCGGGGGTTTCGGCTACGAGCAGTACTTC. This encodes CASKLSGGFGYEQYF.

This chain uses TRBV4-3 with TRBJ2-1; 7 positions match TRBD2. CDR1 and CDR2 (germline): LGHNA, YSLEER. J lost 0 bases, V lost 2 bases, and 7 bases had no gene match. CDR3 length: 17 residues. The CDR3, as DNA: TGCGCCAGCAGCCAATGGGAGGGGACGAGCTCCTACAATGAGCAGTTCTTC. It yields the protein CASSQWEGTSSYNEQFF.

The chain is built from TRBV7-9 and TRBJ1-1, with D uncertain. The germline V gene has CDR1 SEHNR and CDR2 FQNEAQ (reference sequence). Trimming removed 0 bases at V and 0 bases at J, with 5 bases between. This CDR3 contains 14 residues. The CDR3 DNA sequence: TGTGCCAGCAGCTTAGCCAGTGTGAACACTGAAGCTTTCTTT. It is translated as CASSLASVNTEAFF.

The rearrangement uses TRBV5-1 and TRBJ2-3, with 10 bases that match TRBD2. Germline CDR1 and CDR2: SGHRS and YFSETQ. V was pared by 7 bases and J by 4 bases, with 6 bases of the junction left unmatched. This CDR3 has 14 amino acids. The CDR3 nucleotides are TGCGCCAGCCGCGGAGCGGGAGGGCCAGATACGCAGTATTTT. Protein sequence: CASRGAGGPDTQYF.

The chain recombines TRBV6-1 with TRBJ2-7; D is perhaps TRBD1 (5 bases). Germline loops: CDR1 MNHNS, CDR2 SASEGT. V dropped 3 bases and J dropped 12 bases, with 9 bases sitting between them. The CDR3 spans 10 residues. The CDR3 nucleotides are TGTGCCAGCAGTGATGGGGCCCCGTACTTC. Residues: CASSDGAPYF.

The chain couples TRBV7-3 to TRBJ2-1, with 12 positions matching TRBD2. Germline V gene data show CDR1 as SGHTA and CDR2 as FQGTGA. This CDR3 comprises 19 residues. The trim removed 5 bases at V and 0 bases at J, leaving 11 bases unmatched. CDR3 sequence: CASSPNLAGGLGSYNEQFF. The CDR3 nucleotides are TGTGCCAGCAGCCCAAACCTAGCGGGAGGGCTAGGCTCCTACAATGAGCAGTTCTTC.

The chain has TRBV28 and TRBJ2-7; TRBD2 might be the D (5 bases). The V gene lost 3 bases and the J gene lost 0 bases, with 12 bases spanning the gap. The CDR3 contains 15 residues. CDR1 MDHEN and CDR2 SYDVKM come from the germline V gene. CDR3 residues: CASSFVGGPSYEQYF. For the CDR3, the DNA is TGTGCCAGCAGTTTTGTTGGAGGTCCCTCCTACGAGCAGTACTTC.

V gene TRBV28 combines with J gene TRBJ1-1; D unresolved. Looked up from germline, CDR1 is MDHEN and CDR2 is SYDVKM. This CDR3 region has 15 residues. V was trimmed by 4 bases and J by 1 base, leaving 13 bases between them. The CDR3 loop reads CASSYPLGGNTEAFF. The CDR3 DNA reads TGTGCCAGCAGTTACCCCCTCGGCGGGAACACTGAAGCTTTCTTT.

The rearrangement links TRBV9 to TRBJ2-7; D perhaps matches TRBD2 (6 bases). V dropped 7 bases and J dropped 3 bases, with 11 bases sitting between them. Germline CDR1 is SGDLS and CDR2 is YYNGEE. This CDR3 region has 12 residues. CDR3 sequence: CASGGSSYEQYF. For the CDR3, the DNA is TGTGCCAGCGGGGGGAGTAGCTACGAGCAGTACTTC.

The V and J genes are TRBV19 and TRBJ2-2; D unresolved. Deletions cut 7 bases from V and 6 bases from J, with 18 bases between. This CDR3 spans 15 amino acids. Germline CDR1 is LNHDA and CDR2 is SQIVND (reference sequence). The CDR3 loop is CASTPEARPPGELFF. For the CDR3, the DNA is TGTGCCAGTACCCCCGAGGCAAGGCCGCCCGGGGAGCTGTTTTTT.

The chain has TRBV6-1 and TRBJ1-5; TRBD1 agrees at 9 bases. V lost 2 bases and J lost 0; bases outside the gene matches: 2. CDR1 is MNHNS, CDR2 SASEGT, per germline. The CDR3 runs 16 residues. CDR3 loop: CASSERDRASNQPQHF. DNA of the CDR3: TGTGCCAGCAGTGAACGGGACAGGGCTAGCAATCAGCCCCAGCATTTT.

V gene TRBV20-1 combines with J gene TRBJ1-1; the D is unclear. V dropped 8 bases and J dropped 0 bases, with 7 bases sitting between them. Looked up from germline, CDR1 is DFQATT and CDR2 is SNEGSKA (reference sequence). The CDR3 has 11 amino acids. CDR3 protein: CSSTVNTEAFF. The CDR3 coding sequence is TGCAGTTCCACGGTGAACACTGAAGCTTTCTTT.

The V gene is TRBV7-9, the J gene TRBJ2-1; TRBD2 aligns across 9 bases. Germline lookup yields CDR1 SEHNR and CDR2 FQNEAQ (reference sequence). V shed 3 bases and J 7 bases; nucleotides not matched to a gene: 13. This CDR3 region has 17 residues. CDR3 coding DNA: TGTGCCAGCAGCTTTGGGGCGAGGCGGGAGGGTGGAAATGAGCAGTTCTTC. It specifies CASSFGARREGGNEQFF.

The genes are TRBV7-8 and TRBJ1-1; no definite D call. Germline V CDR1 and CDR2: SGHVS, FQNEAQ. V was pared by 5 bases and J by 1 base, with 14 bases between. This CDR3 has 15 amino acids. The DNA of the CDR3 is TGTGCCAGCAGCCCACAGATAACTTCGAACACTGAAGCTTTCTTT. Its translation is CASSPQITSNTEAFF.

The V and J genes are TRBV18 and TRBJ1-1; no clear D. V was shortened by 4 bases and J by 0 bases, with 18 bases between the two germline ends. CDR3 size: 17 residues. Looked up from germline, CDR1 is KGHSH and CDR2 is LQKENI. The CDR3 here is CASSLTASATLNTEAFF. As DNA, the CDR3 is TGTGCCAGCTCACTTACAGCTTCCGCTACTCTGAACACTGAAGCTTTCTTT.

The chain combines TRBV19 with TRBJ2-7; 7 bases are shared with TRBD1. This CDR3 contains 14 residues. J was trimmed by 0 bases and V by 7 bases; bases with no gene match: 6. Germline V gene sequence: CDR1 LNHDA, CDR2 SQIVND (reference sequence). The CDR3 sequence: CASTLTGSSYEQYF. The CDR3 DNA reads as TGTGCCAGTACCTTGACAGGGAGCTCCTACGAGCAGTACTTC.

This clone was seen once. J is TRBJ2-5 and V is TRBV2, with TRBD2 matching over 10 bases. The trim removed 5 bases at V and 2 bases at J, leaving 5 bases unmatched. Germline-derived CDR1 and CDR2 are SNHLY and FYNNEI. This CDR3 comprises 15 residues. CDR3 protein: CASSRSGRGQETQYF. The CDR3 nucleotides are TGTGCCAGCAGTCGGAGCGGGAGGGGGCAAGAGACCCAGTACTTC.